Sequencing of this T cell receptor (beta chain) was carried out in a study of healthy donors' naive CD4 and CD8 T cells (dated by TCRdb to 2015 to 2017). Some background on the complete study: Donor selection covered three age groups (20-25, 40-50 and 60-70 years) with five to seven people in each, and the resulting cohort had a mean age of 44 and was half female. For TCR alpha, a new primer set covering all functional IMGT alpha gene variants was designed, and the rest of the protocol matched the beta-chain workflow. To check how TCR variation relates to lineage commitment, the researchers sequenced rearranged TCR alpha and beta chains taken from naive CD4+ and CD8+ T cells. The peripheral blood mononuclear cells came from roughly 19 individuals who were healthy and unrelated. The donors were HLA-typed by sequencing at HLA-A, -B, -C, -DRB1, -DQB1 and -DPB1, using the SBTexcellerator protocol, an ABI3130xl analyzer and SBTengine software. The full study reports these points: In both chains, CD4+ lineage was associated with a positively charged CDR3 and CD8+ lineage with a negatively charged CDR3. Because alpha and beta chains were sequenced in bulk and could not be paired, the effects of the two chains in combination were not assessed. The study did not directly address possible repertoire bias arising from homeostatic proliferation of naive T cells. Taken together, V genes, J genes and CDR3 charge appeared to account for roughly 13% of the variance in CD4/CD8 propensity, acting in a largely additive way. Bias between naive CD4+ and CD8+ cells was reportedly observed for most V and J gene segments, consistently across donors and independently of HLA genotype.

The sample was run on a 454 GS FLX Titanium. A previously published linear amplification protocol was used to build the TCR libraries, starting from approximately 460 ng of total RNA. Sequencing was performed on the Roche/454 Genome Sequencer with Titanium chemistry. Per the authors' processing: From four or five of the healthy donors, a total of 75,000 to 90,000 rearranged TCR alpha transcripts were sequenced. Duplicate transcripts were dropped, and unique TCR clonotypes were identified by the CDR3 junction according to IMGT nomenclature. In R 2.13.0, logistic regression modeled CD4 versus CD8 status on V and J genes, adjusting for donor effects, with Bonferroni correction for multiple testing. TCRdb took the public reads, trimmed them with fastp at Q25, ran MiXCR for clone calling and kept in-frame beta chains. All rows with the same CDR3 protein become a single entry with the most common DNA and genes. TCRdb, not the original authors, processed these V and J calls. Counted in this sample were 200,000 or so distinct CDR3 sequences; around 74% of them appeared once. The ten most abundant clones make up 2% to 2.5% of the sample.

Cells with a CD4+CD8-CD45RO-CD45RA+ profile were isolated by FACS and defined as naive CD4+ T cells, and those with a CD8+CD4-CD45RA+CD27bright profile were defined as naive CD8+ T cells. Sorting used antibodies against CD4 (RPA-T4), CD8 (SK1), CD27 (O323), CD45RA (HI100) and CD45RO (UCHL1). This clonotype has just one count. Its antigen specificity is not known. No base-level quality is on record; no much larger clone is a single base apart. Weak support is all one read offers. From the cysteine through the phenylalanine, the CDR3 covers 12 amino acids. Only the CDR3 region is kept as DNA, spanning 36 bases read in frame from base 1. CDR1 and CDR2, per the germline V gene, are SQVTM and ANQGSEA. The germline ends are 17 bases apart after V is trimmed by 7 bases and J by 8 bases.

The rearrangement combines TRBV29-1 with TRBJ1-2, and the D gene may be TRBD1, 5 bases matching. Sequences were obtained from naive CD4+ and CD8+ T cells sorted from blood, pooled from several donors. The label giving this sample's cell subset or site can be read as: FACS-sorted naive CD4+ (CD45RO-CD45RA+) and naive CD8+ (CD45RA+CD27bright) T cells. The clonotype originates from a pool of human donors in good health; the sample pools cells from several healthy donors. The CDR3: CSAMTVLGGYTF. The DNA reads as follows: TGCAGCGCTATGACAGTGTTGGGAGGCTACACCTTC. Extended through the reference TRBV29-1 and TRBJ1-2 proteins, this CDR3 yields the full variable domain: SAVISQKPSRDICQRGTSLTIQCQVDSQVTMMFWYRQQPGQSLTLIATANQGSEATYESGFVIDKFPISRPNLTFSTLTVSNMSPEDSSIYLCSAMTVLGGYTFGSGTRLTVV.